The T cell receptor (beta chain) under discussion was sequenced for a study of blood T cells in healthy people across ages. The study, taken as a whole, reports: The percentage of naive T cells correlated strongly with TCR beta diversity.

Trimming stripped 3 bases from V and 6 bases from J, with 18 bases between. This CDR3 spans 15 amino acids. Regarding this clonotype: Its cognate antigen is unknown.

Next came a second PCR, run for about 7 to 12 cycles, which used a sample-barcoded 5' primer along with a J-beta primer mix. With 12 random nucleotides, a template-switch adaptor tagged each individual cDNA molecule. TCRdb fed the 5' RACE reads into MiXCR, producing one record per CDR3 protein. The sample contains 1.4 million or so distinct CDR3 sequences, approximately 43% of which appear only once. Healthy Russian Caucasian donors spanned ages about 6 to 100 years. The receptor's source is a young woman in good health. V is TRBV12-3 or TRBV12-4 and J is TRBJ2-7; D might be TRBD2 (6 bases). The sample was blood. The CDR3 nucleotides read TGTGCCAGCAGTTTCGGGGGTGGGCCTTACTGCGAGCAGTACTTC. Its translation: CASSFGGGPYCEQYF.